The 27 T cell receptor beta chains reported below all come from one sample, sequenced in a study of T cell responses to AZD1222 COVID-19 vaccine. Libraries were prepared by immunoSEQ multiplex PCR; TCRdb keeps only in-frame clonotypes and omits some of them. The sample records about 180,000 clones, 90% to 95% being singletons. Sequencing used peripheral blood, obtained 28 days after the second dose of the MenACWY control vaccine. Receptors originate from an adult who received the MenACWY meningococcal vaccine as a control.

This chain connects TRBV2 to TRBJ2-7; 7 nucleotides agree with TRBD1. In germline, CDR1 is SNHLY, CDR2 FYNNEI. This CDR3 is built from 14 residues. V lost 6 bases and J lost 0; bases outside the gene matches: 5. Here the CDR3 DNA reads TGTGCCAGCAGGATGGACAGGAACTCCTACGAGCAGTACTTC. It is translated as CASRMDRNSYEQYF.

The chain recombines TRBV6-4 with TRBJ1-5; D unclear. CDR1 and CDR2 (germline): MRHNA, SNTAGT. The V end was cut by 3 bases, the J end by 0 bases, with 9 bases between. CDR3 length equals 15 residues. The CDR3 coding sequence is TGTGCCAGCAGTGAGATGTGGGGTAGCAATCAGCCCCAGCATTTT. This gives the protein CASSEMWGSNQPQHF.

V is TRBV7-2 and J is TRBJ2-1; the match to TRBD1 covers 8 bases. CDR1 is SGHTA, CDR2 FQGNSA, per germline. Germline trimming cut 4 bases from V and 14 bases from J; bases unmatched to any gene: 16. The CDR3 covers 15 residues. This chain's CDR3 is CASSSRTIPGQDKFF. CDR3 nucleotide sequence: TGTGCCAGCAGCTCGAGAACTATCCCGGGACAGGATAAGTTCTTC.

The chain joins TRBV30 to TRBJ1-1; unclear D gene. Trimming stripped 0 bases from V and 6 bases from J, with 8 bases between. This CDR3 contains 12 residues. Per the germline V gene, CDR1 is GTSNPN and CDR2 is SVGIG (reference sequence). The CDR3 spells CAWSVRGPEAFF. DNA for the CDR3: TGTGCCTGGAGTGTACGGGGTCCTGAAGCTTTCTTT.

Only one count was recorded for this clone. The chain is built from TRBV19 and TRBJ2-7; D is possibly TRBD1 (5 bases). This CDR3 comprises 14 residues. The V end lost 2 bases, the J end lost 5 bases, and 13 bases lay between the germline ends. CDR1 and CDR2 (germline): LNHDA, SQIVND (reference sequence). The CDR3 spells CASSILQASNEQYF. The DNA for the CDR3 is TGTGCCAGTAGTATATTACAGGCGAGCAACGAGCAGTACTTC.

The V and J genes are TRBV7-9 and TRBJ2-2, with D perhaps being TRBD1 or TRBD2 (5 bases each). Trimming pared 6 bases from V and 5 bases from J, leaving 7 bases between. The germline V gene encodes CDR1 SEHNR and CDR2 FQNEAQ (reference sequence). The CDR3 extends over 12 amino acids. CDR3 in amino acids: CASRGETGELFF. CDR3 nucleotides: TGTGCCAGCAGGGGGGAAACCGGGGAGCTGTTTTTT.

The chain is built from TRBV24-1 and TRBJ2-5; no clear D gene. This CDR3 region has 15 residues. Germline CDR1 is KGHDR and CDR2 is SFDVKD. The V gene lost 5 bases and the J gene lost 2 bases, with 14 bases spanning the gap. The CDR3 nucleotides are TGTGCCACCAGTGGGTCAGGTGGTCGTCAAGAGACCCAGTACTTC. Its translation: CATSGSGGRQETQYF.

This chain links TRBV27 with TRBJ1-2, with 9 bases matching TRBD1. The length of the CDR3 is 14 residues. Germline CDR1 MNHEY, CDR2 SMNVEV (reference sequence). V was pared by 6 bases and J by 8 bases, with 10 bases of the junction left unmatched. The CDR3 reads CASSPRTGVYGYTF. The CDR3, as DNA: TGTGCCAGCAGCCCTAGGACAGGGGTATACGGCTACACCTTC.

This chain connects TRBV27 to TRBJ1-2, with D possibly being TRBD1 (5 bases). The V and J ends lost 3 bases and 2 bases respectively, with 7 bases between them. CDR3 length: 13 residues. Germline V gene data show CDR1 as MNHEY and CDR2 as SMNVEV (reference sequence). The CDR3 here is CASSLAGNYGYTF. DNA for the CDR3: TGTGCCAGCAGTTTGGCAGGGAACTATGGCTACACCTTC.

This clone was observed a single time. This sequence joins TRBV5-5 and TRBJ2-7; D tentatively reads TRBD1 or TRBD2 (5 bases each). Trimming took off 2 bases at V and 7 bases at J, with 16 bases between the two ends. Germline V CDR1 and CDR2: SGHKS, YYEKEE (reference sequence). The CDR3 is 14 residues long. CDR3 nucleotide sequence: TGTGCCAGCAGCTTCGGTCAGGGCCGGGGAGAGCAGTACTTC. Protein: CASSFGQGRGEQYF.

CDR3 sequence: CASSYDPFNEKLFF. CDR3 DNA sequence: TGTGCCAGCAGCTATGACCCCTTTAATGAAAAACTGTTTTTT. The chain is built from TRBV5-6 and TRBJ1-4; D ambiguous. The CDR3 has 14 amino acids. CDR1 and CDR2 (germline): SGHDT, YYEEEE. V lost 3 bases and J 4 bases, leaving 10 bases between the germline ends.

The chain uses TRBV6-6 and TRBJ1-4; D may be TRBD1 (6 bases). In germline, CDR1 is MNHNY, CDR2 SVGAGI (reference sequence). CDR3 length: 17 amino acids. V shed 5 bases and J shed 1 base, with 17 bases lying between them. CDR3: CASSPTGLFRTNEKLFF. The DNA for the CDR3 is TGTGCCAGCAGTCCTACAGGGTTATTCAGAACTAATGAAAAACTGTTTTTT.

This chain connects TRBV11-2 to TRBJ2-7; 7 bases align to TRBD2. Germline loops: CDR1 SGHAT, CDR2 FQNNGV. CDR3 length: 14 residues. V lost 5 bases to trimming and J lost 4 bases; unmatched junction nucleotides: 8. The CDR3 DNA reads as TGTGCCAGCAGCCGTGTGGGGGGGAGGTACGAGCAGTACTTC. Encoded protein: CASSRVGGRYEQYF. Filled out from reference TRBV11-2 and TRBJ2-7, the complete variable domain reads EAGVAQSPRYKIIEKRQSVAFWCNPISGHATLYWYQQILGQGPKLLIQFQNNGVVDDSQLPKDRFSAERLKGVDSTLKIQPAKLEDSAVYLCASSRVGGRYEQYFGPGTRLTVT.

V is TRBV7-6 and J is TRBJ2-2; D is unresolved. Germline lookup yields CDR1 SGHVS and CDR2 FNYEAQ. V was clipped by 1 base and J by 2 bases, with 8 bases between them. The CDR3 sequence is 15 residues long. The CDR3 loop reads CASSLGSANTGELFF. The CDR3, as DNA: TGTGCCAGCAGCTTAGGTTCAGCTAACACCGGGGAGCTGTTTTTT. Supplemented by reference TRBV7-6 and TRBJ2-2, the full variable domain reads GAGVSQSPRYKVTKRGQDVALRCDPISGHVSLYWYRQALGQGPEFLTYFNYEAQQDKSGLPNDRFSAERPEGSISTLTIQRTEQRDSAMYRCASSLGSANTGELFFGEGSRLTVL.

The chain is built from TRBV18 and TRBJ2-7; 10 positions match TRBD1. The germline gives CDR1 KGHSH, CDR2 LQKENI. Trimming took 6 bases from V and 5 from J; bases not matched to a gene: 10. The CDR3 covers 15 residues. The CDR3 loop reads CASSPGTGAPNEQYF. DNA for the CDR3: TGTGCCAGCTCCCCCGGGACAGGGGCTCCGAACGAGCAGTACTTC.

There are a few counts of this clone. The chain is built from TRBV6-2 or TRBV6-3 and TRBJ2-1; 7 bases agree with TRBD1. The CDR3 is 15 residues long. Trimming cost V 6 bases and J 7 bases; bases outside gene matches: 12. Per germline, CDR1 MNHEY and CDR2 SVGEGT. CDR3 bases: TGTGCCAGCAGCCCCGGACAGGTAACGGGGAATGAGCAGTTCTTC. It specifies CASSPGQVTGNEQFF.

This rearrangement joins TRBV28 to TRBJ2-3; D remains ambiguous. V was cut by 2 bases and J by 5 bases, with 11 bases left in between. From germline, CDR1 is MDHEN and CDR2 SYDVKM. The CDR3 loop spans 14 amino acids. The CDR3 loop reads CASSLPVLVDTQYF. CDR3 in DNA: TGTGCCAGCAGTTTACCAGTCTTGGTAGATACGCAGTATTTT.

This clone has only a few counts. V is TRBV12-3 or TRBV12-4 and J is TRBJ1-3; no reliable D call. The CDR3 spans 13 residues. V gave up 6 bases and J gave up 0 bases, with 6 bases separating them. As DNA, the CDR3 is TGTGCCAGCAGCGCTTTCTCTGGAAACACCATATATTTT. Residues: CASSAFSGNTIYF.

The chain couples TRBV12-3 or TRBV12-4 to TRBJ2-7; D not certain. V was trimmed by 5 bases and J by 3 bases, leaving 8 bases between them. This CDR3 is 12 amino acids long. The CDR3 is CASSPVGYEQYF. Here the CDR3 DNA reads TGTGCCAGCAGTCCCGTAGGCTACGAGCAGTACTTC.

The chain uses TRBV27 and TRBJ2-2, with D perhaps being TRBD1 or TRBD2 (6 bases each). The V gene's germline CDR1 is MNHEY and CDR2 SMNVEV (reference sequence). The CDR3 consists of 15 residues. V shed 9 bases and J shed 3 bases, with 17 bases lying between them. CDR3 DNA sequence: TGTGCCAGTACCCTCATCCGGGGGCACACCGGGGAGCTGTTTTTT. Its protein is CASTLIRGHTGELFF.

The CDR3 DNA follows: TGCGCCAGCAGCCGCGGGCCAACCTACGAGCAGTACTTC. Encoded protein: CASSRGPTYEQYF. V usage is TRBV4-1 and J usage is TRBJ2-7; tentative D call: TRBD2 (5 bases). Germline CDR1 and CDR2: MGHRA and YSYEKL. The CDR3 is 13 residues long. V lost 4 bases and J lost 2, with 9 bases in between.

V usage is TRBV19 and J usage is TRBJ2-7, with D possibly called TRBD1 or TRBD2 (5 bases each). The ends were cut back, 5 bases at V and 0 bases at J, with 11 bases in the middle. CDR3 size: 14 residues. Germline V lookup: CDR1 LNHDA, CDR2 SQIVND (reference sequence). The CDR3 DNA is TGTGCCAGTAGTTATTCTGGGGGCTCCTACGAGCAGTACTTC. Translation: CASSYSGGSYEQYF.

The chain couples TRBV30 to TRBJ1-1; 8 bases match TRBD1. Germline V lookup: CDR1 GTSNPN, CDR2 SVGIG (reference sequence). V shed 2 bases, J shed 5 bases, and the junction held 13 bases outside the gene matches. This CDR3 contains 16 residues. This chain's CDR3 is CAWSWAPGTGGTEAFF. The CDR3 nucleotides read TGTGCCTGGAGTTGGGCCCCCGGGACAGGAGGGACTGAAGCTTTCTTT.

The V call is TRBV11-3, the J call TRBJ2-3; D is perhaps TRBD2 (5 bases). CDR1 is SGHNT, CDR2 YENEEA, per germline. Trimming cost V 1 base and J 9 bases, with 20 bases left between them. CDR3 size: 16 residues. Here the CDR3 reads CASSLGTQGSFETQYF. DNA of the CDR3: TGTGCCAGCAGCTTAGGGACCCAAGGGAGCTTTGAAACGCAGTATTTT.

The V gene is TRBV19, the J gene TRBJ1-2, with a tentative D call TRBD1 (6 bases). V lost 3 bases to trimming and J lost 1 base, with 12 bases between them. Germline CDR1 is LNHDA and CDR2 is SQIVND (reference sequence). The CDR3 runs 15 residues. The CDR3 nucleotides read TGTGCCAGTAGTATCACTGCACAGGGTAACTATGGCTACACCTTC. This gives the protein CASSITAQGNYGYTF.

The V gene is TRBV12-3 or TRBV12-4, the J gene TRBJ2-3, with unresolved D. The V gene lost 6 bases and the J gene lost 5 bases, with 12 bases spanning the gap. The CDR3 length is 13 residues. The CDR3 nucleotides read TGTGCCAGCAGATATTCAGCAGGAGATACGCAGTATTTT. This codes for CASRYSAGDTQYF.

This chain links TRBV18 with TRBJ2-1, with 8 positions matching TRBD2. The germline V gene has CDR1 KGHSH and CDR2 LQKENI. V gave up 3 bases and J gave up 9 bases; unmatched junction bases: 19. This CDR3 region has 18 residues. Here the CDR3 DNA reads TGTGCCAGCTCACCTTTCGTCCCCGGGAGCGGGGGTTTAGGTGAGCAGTTCTTC. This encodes CASSPFVPGSGGLGEQFF.